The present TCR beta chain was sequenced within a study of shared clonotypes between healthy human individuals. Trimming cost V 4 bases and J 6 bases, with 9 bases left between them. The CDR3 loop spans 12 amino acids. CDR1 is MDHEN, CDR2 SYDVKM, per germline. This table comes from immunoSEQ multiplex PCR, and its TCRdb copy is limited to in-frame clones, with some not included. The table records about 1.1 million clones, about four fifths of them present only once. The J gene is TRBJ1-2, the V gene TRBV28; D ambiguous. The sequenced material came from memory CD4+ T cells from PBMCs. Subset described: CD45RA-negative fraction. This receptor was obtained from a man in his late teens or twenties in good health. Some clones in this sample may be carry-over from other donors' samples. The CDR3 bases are TGTGCCAGCAGTTACAATCCGGATGGCTACACCTTC. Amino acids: CASSYNPDGYTF.